The source of this T cell receptor beta chain is a study of neoadjuvant nivolumab and ipilimumab in lung cancer. Sequenced by immunoSEQ multiplex PCR; TCRdb stores in-frame clones only, minus some. The data hold about 38,000 clones, with 80% to 90% observed a single time. This clone was seen once. V was clipped by 7 bases and J by 2 bases; unmatched bases: 8. The CDR3 contains 17 residues. Germline V gene lookup returns CDR1 WSHSY and CDR2 SAAADI. The clonotype originates from an adult with non-small cell lung cancer. The chain employs TRBV10-2 and TRBJ2-6; 10 nucleotides agree with TRBD2. Here the sequenced sample was peripheral blood, taken before neoadjuvant nivolumab, alone or with ipilimumab. The CDR3 sequence is CASTDLAGATGANVLTF. For the CDR3, the DNA is TGCGCCAGCACCGACCTAGCGGGAGCAACTGGGGCCAACGTCCTGACTTTC.